This TCR beta chain was captured by sequencing in a study of blood T cell repertoires in COVID-19. Original analysis: Reference gene primer amplification gave estimated nucleated cell counts. TCRdb's table, derived via immunoSEQ multiplex PCR, lists solely in-frame clones and lacks some. V and J calls and clone size are those listed in that table; D and trimming were worked out from the DNA. This sample has over 110,000 clones, with approximately 88% found just once. Per the germline V gene, CDR1 is MNHNS and CDR2 is SASEGT. CDR3 length: 14 amino acids. V was cut by 0 bases and J by 8 bases, with 11 bases left in between.

The chain links TRBV6-1 to TRBJ1-5; D is unresolved. The specimen was peripheral blood. This receptor was obtained from a human donor in a cohort sampled during active COVID-19. CDR3 amino acids: CASSEAYGIEPQHF. The CDR3 bases are TGTGCCAGCAGTGAAGCGTACGGTATAGAGCCCCAGCATTTT.